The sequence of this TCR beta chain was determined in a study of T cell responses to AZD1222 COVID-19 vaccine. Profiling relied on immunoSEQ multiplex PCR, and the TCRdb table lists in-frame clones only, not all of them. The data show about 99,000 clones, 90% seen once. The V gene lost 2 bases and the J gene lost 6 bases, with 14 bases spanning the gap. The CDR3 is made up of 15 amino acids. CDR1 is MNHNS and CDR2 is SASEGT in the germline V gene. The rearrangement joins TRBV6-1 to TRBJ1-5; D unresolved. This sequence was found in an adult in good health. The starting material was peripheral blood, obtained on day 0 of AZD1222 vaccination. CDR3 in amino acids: CASSEKGGFGQPQHF. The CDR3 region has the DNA TGTGCCAGCAGTGAAAAGGGAGGGTTCGGTCAGCCCCAGCATTTT.